This T cell receptor (beta chain) is from a study of early T cells in non-severe SARS-CoV-2 infection. The overall study: Sequencing was performed on bulk RNA from unsorted whole blood, leaving chains unpaired.

Study-wide results and caveats: Using VDJdb, the matching emphasized anti-spike CD8 responses while missing private and CD4 specificities.

Attachment of unique molecular identifiers was made to individual cDNA molecules. TCRdb ran MiXCR on the 5' RACE reads and lists one entry per CDR3 protein. The table includes tens of thousands of distinct CDR3 sequences, 10% to 15% detected once. This clonotype appeared many times. What it binds is not known. This sequence originates from an adult who was a healthcare worker with PCR-confirmed SARS-CoV-2 infection or an uninfected control (not recorded which). The sequenced material came from whole blood.

CDR3 residues: CASSLGSGRAGTQYF. In nucleotides, the CDR3 is TGTGCCAGCAGCTTAGGTAGCGGGAGGGCCGGTACGCAGTATTTT. V and J are TRBV11-2 and TRBJ2-3; TRBD2 aligns across 11 bases. This CDR3 is 15 amino acids long. The germline V gene encodes CDR1 SGHAT and CDR2 FQNNGV. V lost 1 base to trimming and J lost 8 bases; unmatched junction nucleotides: 5. The whole variable domain, filled in from reference TRBV11-2 and TRBJ2-3, reads EAGVAQSPRYKIIEKRQSVAFWCNPISGHATLYWYQQILGQGPKLLIQFQNNGVVDDSQLPKDRFSAERLKGVDSTLKIQPAKLEDSAVYLCASSLGSGRAGTQYFGPGTRLTVL.